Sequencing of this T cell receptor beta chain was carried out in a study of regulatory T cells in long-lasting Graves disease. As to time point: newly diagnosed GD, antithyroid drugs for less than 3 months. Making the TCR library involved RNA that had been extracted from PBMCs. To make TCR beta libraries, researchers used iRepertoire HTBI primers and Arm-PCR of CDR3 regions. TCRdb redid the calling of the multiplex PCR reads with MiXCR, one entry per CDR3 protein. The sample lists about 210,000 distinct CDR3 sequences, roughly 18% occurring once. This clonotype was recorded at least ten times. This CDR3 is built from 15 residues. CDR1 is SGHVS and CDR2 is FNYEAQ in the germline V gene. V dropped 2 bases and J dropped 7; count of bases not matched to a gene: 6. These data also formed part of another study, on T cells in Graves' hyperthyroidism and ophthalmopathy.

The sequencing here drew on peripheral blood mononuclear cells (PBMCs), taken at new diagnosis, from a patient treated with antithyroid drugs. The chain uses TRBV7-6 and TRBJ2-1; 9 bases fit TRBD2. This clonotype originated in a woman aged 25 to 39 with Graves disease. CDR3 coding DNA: TGTGCCAGCAGCTTAACCTCTAGCGGGATTAATGAGCAGTTCTTC. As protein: CASSLTSSGINEQFF.